Listed here are 17 T cell receptor beta chains from one sample, sequenced in a study of T-cell memory formation after mild COVID-19. TCRdb re-called the 5' RACE reads through MiXCR, storing one row per CDR3 protein. The top ten clones hold around 8.1% of a sample with some 600,000 distinct CDR3 sequences, 17% of them seen once. The material sequenced was PBMCs or a T cell subset sorted from them (not recorded which). Receptor source: an adult woman who had mild COVID-19 (a few samples of this study predate the infection). Cell type and time point are not known.

The chain joins TRBV5-1 to TRBJ1-1; 8 bases align to TRBD1. Trimming cost V 2 bases and J 4 bases; bases outside gene matches: 4. Germline CDR1 and CDR2: SGHRS and YFSETQ. The CDR3 runs 14 residues. The CDR3 reads CASSFITGGTEAFF. The CDR3 bases are TGCGCCAGCAGCTTCATCACAGGGGGCACTGAAGCTTTCTTT.

This clonotype was seen more than once but under ten times. The CDR3 spells CASSYSFGAYEQYF. CDR3 nucleotide sequence: TGTGCCAGCAGTTACTCGTTTGGCGCCTACGAGCAGTACTTC. The V call is TRBV6-5, the J call TRBJ2-7; D gene ambiguous. This CDR3 contains 14 residues. The V and J ends lost 0 bases and 2 bases respectively, with 8 bases between them. The germline CDR1 and CDR2 sequences are MNHEY and SVGAGI.

This clonotype was counted only a few times. V and J are TRBV11-2 and TRBJ1-3; D may be TRBD1 (5 bases). Germline CDR1 and CDR2: SGHAT and FQNNGV. The germline V and J ends were trimmed by 5 bases and 2 bases, with 10 bases remaining between them. The CDR3 has 14 residues. The CDR3 nucleotides read TGTGCCAGCAGCCGACAGAGGGCTGGAAACACCATATATTTT. It codes for CASSRQRAGNTIYF.

Only a few counts were recorded for this clonotype. The CDR3 reads CASSLVGTGSNQPQHF. CDR3 bases: TGTGCCAGCAGCTTAGTTGGGACGGGGAGCAATCAGCCCCAGCATTTT. This chain connects TRBV7-7 to TRBJ1-5, with D perhaps TRBD1 (5 bases). CDR1 is SSHAT and CDR2 is FNYEAQ in the germline V gene (reference sequence). V lost 1 base and J lost 1, with 11 bases in between. The CDR3 length is 16 residues.

This clonotype appeared a few times. This chain connects TRBV11-3 to TRBJ1-1; D is possibly TRBD1 (6 bases). The CDR3 covers 14 residues. Deletions cut 5 bases from V and 9 bases from J, with 19 bases between. From germline, CDR1 is SGHNT and CDR2 YENEEA. The CDR3, as DNA: TGTGCCAGCAGCGCCCGGACAGCGTTTGGGAAAGCTTTCTTT. It encodes CASSARTAFGKAFF.

This clonotype was seen a handful of times. This chain connects TRBV7-2 to TRBJ2-1; D may be TRBD1 or TRBD2 (5 bases each). The germline V gene has CDR1 SGHTA and CDR2 FQGNSA. This CDR3 comprises 14 residues. With 1 base removed from V and 10 bases from J, the gap between germline ends came to 14 bases. This CDR3 reads CASSLVEGSPEQFF. CDR3 coding DNA: TGTGCCAGCAGCTTAGTTGAGGGGTCTCCGGAGCAGTTCTTC.

This clonotype has more than one count but fewer than ten. For the CDR3, the DNA is TGTGCCAGCAGGGATAGCGGGAGGGGAACAGATACGCAGTATTTT. Amino acid sequence: CASRDSGRGTDTQYF. The chain joins TRBV12-3 or TRBV12-4 to TRBJ2-3; 11 bases map to TRBD2. Unmatched junction bases numbered 5, after V lost 6 bases and J lost 3 bases. CDR3 length: 15 residues.

The chain links TRBV5-8 to TRBJ2-2; weak D call: TRBD1 (6 bases). The CDR3 extends over 16 amino acids. V dropped 0 bases and J dropped 1 base, with 10 bases sitting between them. Per the germline V gene, CDR1 is SGHTS and CDR2 is YDEGEE. CDR3 loop: CASSLDRGGNTGELFF. CDR3 in DNA: TGTGCCAGCAGCTTGGACCGAGGGGGGAACACCGGGGAGCTGTTTTTT.

This clonotype has just a few counts. This sequence joins TRBV7-9 and TRBJ2-1, with D unclear. The CDR3 extends over 12 amino acids. Per germline, CDR1 SEHNR and CDR2 FQNEAQ (reference sequence). The V gene lost 7 bases and the J gene lost 6 bases, with 10 bases spanning the gap. The CDR3 DNA sequence: TGTGCCAGCACCTTTTCGGGCAATGAGCAGTTCTTC. This encodes CASTFSGNEQFF.

V and J are TRBV20-1 and TRBJ2-7; perhaps TRBD2 as D (6 bases). Trimming left V 3 bases short and J 4 bases short, with 13 bases between. The CDR3 consists of 13 residues. Looked up from germline, CDR1 is DFQATT and CDR2 is SNEGSKA (reference sequence). The CDR3 DNA follows: TGCAGTGCTAGTAGCGGTGAATTTTACGAGCAGTACTTC. It codes for CSASSGEFYEQYF.

The rearrangement uses TRBV27 and TRBJ2-7; no firm D call. Germline V lookup: CDR1 MNHEY, CDR2 SMNVEV (reference sequence). V was clipped by 2 bases and J by 2 bases, with 10 bases between them. The CDR3 consists of 14 residues. This chain's CDR3 is CASSLKQTAYEQYF. Written as DNA, the CDR3 is TGTGCCAGCAGTTTAAAACAGACCGCCTACGAGCAGTACTTC.

This clonotype was found a few times. The chain has TRBV24-1 and TRBJ2-2; 10 bases are a match to TRBD2. The CDR3 contains 17 residues. With 4 bases clipped from V and 3 bases from J, the junction kept 7 bases outside the gene matches. Germline V gene sequence: CDR1 KGHDR, CDR2 SFDVKD. CDR3 protein: CATSEVIAGGHTGELFF. The CDR3 DNA reads TGTGCCACCAGTGAAGTTATAGCGGGGGGCCACACCGGGGAGCTGTTTTTT.

This clonotype was counted between two and nine times. V usage is TRBV6-5 and J usage is TRBJ2-2; either TRBD1 or TRBD2 may fit D (6 bases each). Germline loops: CDR1 MNHEY, CDR2 SVGAGI. This CDR3 has 17 residues. V was trimmed by 4 bases and J by 3 bases, leaving 18 bases between them. The CDR3 here is CASSWEMEGVDTGELFF. The CDR3 DNA follows: TGTGCCAGCAGTTGGGAGATGGAGGGGGTGGACACCGGGGAGCTGTTTTTT.

The CDR3: CSAPGLAGGGGTDTQYF. CDR3 DNA sequence: TGCAGTGCCCCCGGACTAGCGGGAGGAGGTGGCACAGATACGCAGTATTTT. The V and J genes are TRBV20-1 and TRBJ2-3, with 14 bases identical to TRBD2. V was clipped by 6 bases and J by 1 base; unmatched bases: 9. The CDR3 totals 17 residues. CDR1 and CDR2 (germline): DFQATT, SNEGSKA (reference sequence).

This clonotype was detected many times. The V call is TRBV10-3, the J call TRBJ1-1, with D tentatively TRBD1 (5 bases). Germline CDR1 ENHRY, CDR2 SYGVKD. This CDR3 has 12 amino acids. V was cut by 9 bases and J by 2 bases, with 10 bases left in between. CDR3 bases: TGTGCCATGGCAGGGTTAAACACTGAAGCTTTCTTT. Protein product: CAMAGLNTEAFF.

This clonotype has only a few counts. This chain links TRBV3-1 with TRBJ2-2; D is unclear. This CDR3 contains 14 residues. Per the germline V gene, CDR1 is LGHDT and CDR2 is YNNKEL (reference sequence). Trimming left V 4 bases short and J 6 bases short, with 12 bases between. CDR3 amino acids: CASSRPNGAGELFF. The CDR3 coding sequence is TGTGCCAGCAGCCGTCCCAATGGGGCCGGGGAGCTGTTTTTT.

This chain links TRBV20-1 with TRBJ2-1; 12 bases line up with TRBD1. The CDR3 is made up of 12 amino acids. From germline, CDR1 is DFQATT and CDR2 SNEGSKA (reference sequence). DNA for the CDR3: TGCAGCCCGGGACAGGGGGCGGTTGAGCAGTTCTTC. Encoded protein: CSPGQGAVEQFF.